There are a few counts of the clone carrying this T cell receptor beta chain. This record comes from a study of blood T cell repertoires in COVID-19. Study context: Some COVID-19 samples were acute and others convalescent; all came from the United States, Italy and Spain. In each case, the material was cDNA or gDNA derived from T cells, B-cell-depleted T cells, or PBMCs.

Authors' methods: By means of reference gene primer amplification, nucleated cell counts were estimated. Clones were read by immunoSEQ multiplex PCR, and TCRdb kept only the in-frame ones, dropping some. D and trimming come from the DNA, and the V and J calls and clone size come from that table. The sample consists of a few hundred thousand clones, 85% to 90% of them appearing once. The CDR3 has 16 amino acids. Germline loops: CDR1 GTSNPN, CDR2 SVGIG (reference sequence). V lost 2 bases to trimming and J lost 0 bases, with 15 bases between them. The sequencing input was peripheral blood. The TCR sequence derives from a woman aged 45 to 65 with active or convalescent COVID-19. The rearrangement links TRBV30 to TRBJ2-3, with D tentatively TRBD2 (7 bases). The CDR3 nucleotides read TGTGCCTGGAGTATTGGCGGGGGCCCTAGCACAGATACGCAGTATTTT. Translation: CAWSIGGGPSTDTQYF.